This entry concerns a single T cell receptor (beta chain). Its antigen is unknown. This entry is derived from a study of cytomegalovirus exposure and HLA in healthy donors. Study-level background: Tens of millions of unique TCRs from HLA-typed donors were held in an early release of data.

The study's findings and limits: HLA alleles showed associations with some 15,000 TCR beta sequences in a later analysis, at a 0.05 false discovery rate.

J gave up 4 bases and V 0 bases, and 2 bases lay outside the gene matches. CDR3 size: 15 residues. Germline CDR1 and CDR2: MNHEY and SVGAGI. Although they were nominally healthy when sampled, donors likely had unrecorded immune exposures. The PCR employed 60 Vbeta primers together with 13 Jbeta primers. The repertoire was sequenced with immunoSEQ multiplex PCR; TCRdb's copy has only in-frame clones and lacks some. Among about 170,000 clones listed, 60% to 80% were seen once. This TCR derives from a woman aged 45-65 years in good health and CMV-seropositive. The sample consisted of PBMCs. V and J are TRBV6-5 and TRBJ2-5, with 10 bases aligning to TRBD1. CDR3 sequence (DNA): TGTGCCAGCAGTTACTCGACAGGGGGCGCAGAGACCCAGTACTTC. Encoded protein: CASSYSTGGAETQYF.